The source of this TCR beta chain is a study of blood T cell repertoires in COVID-19. This clone was seen a few times. Germline trimming cut 5 bases from V and 2 bases from J; bases unmatched to any gene: 7. CDR1 and CDR2 from the germline V gene are MNHEY and SVGEGT. The CDR3 is 16 residues long. The method was immunoSEQ multiplex PCR; TCRdb's version includes in-frame clones alone and lacks a portion of them. The data hold over 200,000 clones, with roughly 87% observed a single time. The chain carries TRBV6-2 or TRBV6-3 and TRBJ1-4, with 8 positions matching TRBD1. Sequencing was performed on peripheral blood. This TCR derives from a human donor in a cohort sampled during active COVID-19. CDR3: CASSPRWTGTNEKLFF. CDR3 in DNA: TGTGCCAGCAGTCCAAGATGGACAGGGACTAATGAAAAACTGTTTTTT.